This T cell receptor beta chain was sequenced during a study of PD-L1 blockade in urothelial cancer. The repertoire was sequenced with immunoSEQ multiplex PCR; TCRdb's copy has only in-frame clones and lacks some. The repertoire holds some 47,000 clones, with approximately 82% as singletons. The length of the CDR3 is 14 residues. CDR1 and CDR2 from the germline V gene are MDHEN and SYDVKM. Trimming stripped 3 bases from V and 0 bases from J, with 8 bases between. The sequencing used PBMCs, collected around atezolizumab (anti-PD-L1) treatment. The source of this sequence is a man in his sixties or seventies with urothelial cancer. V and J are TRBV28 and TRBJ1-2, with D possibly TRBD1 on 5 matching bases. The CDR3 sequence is CASSLGGANYGYTF. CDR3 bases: TGTGCCAGCAGTTTGGGGGGGGCTAACTATGGCTACACCTTC.